This TCR beta chain emerged from a study of OX40 agonist ivuxolimab in advanced cancers. Overall study context: Patients treated during dose escalation were battling hepatocellular carcinoma, melanoma, renal cell or head and neck cancer.

On this clone: The antigen remains unidentified.

V lost 0 bases, J lost 3 bases, and 9 bases lay in between. The CDR3 loop spans 14 amino acids. Germline values: CDR1 MNHEY, CDR2 SVGAGI. Patients had blood sampled at baseline and again on cycle 4 day 1 and cycle 7 day 1. Sequenced by immunoSEQ multiplex PCR; TCRdb stores in-frame clones only, minus some. The repertoire has 65,000 to 90,000 clones, about nine tenths of them found once; the top ten carry under 0.9%. Study-wide results and caveats: Averaging showed that CD8+ T cells had more expanded clones than CD4+ did. At 0.1 to 3.0 mg/kg, clonal expansion of CD4+ and CD8+ blood T cells had occurred by week 6.

The sequence derives from an adult with an advanced solid tumor such as melanoma, head and neck, liver or kidney cancer. Here the sequenced sample was CD4+ or CD8+ T cells sorted from blood, taken in a trial of the OX40 agonist ivuxolimab. The rearrangement joins TRBV6-5 to TRBJ2-7, with D maybe TRBD2 (5 bases). The CDR3 sequence is CASSYSTRGYEQYF. CDR3 bases: TGTGCCAGCAGTTACTCGACCCGGGGCTACGAGCAGTACTTC.